This T cell receptor beta chain was obtained from a study of CD4 T cells in relation to SARS-CoV-2 and coronaviruses. Study-level points and caveats: Crossreactivity was assessed only for spike protein, not other viral proteins.

Unexposed donor CD4+ T cells date from about 2011-2018, before the COVID-19 pandemic. Isolation of CD4+ T cells took place after nine to ten days in culture. Per germline, CDR1 SQVTM and CDR2 ANQGSEA. V was shortened by 1 base and J by 4 bases, with 12 bases between the two germline ends. The CDR3 runs 14 residues. Method: immunoSEQ multiplex PCR; TCRdb's copy keeps in-frame clones and lacks some. The sample contains roughly 24,000 clones, approximately 72% of which appear only once. Of note for this clone: Its antigen remains unidentified.

The source material was CD4+ T cells from PBMCs, cultured in vitro. The receptor was derived from a human donor in good health. V usage is TRBV29-1 and J usage is TRBJ2-3, with D unresolved. The CDR3 nucleotides read TGCAGCGTTGAAGTCGGTAGGTCTTCAGATACGCAGTATTTT. It is translated as CSVEVGRSSDTQYF.